One and the same sample provided the 15 T cell receptor beta chains below, sequenced in a study of T cells in Graves' hyperthyroidism and ophthalmopathy. Template material for amplifying TCR beta CDR3 regions consisted of RNA transcripts. An initial round of RT-PCR targeting the TCR CDR3 relied on the HTBI primer set. TCRdb passed the multiplex PCR reads through MiXCR, listing each CDR3 protein once. This sample has hundreds of thousands of distinct CDR3 sequences, with over 11% found just once. The sample comprised blood. These receptors were collected from a woman aged 30 to 39 with Graves' hyperthyroidism that later progressed to Graves' ophthalmopathy.

The chain carries TRBV12-3 or TRBV12-4 and TRBJ1-4; possible D gene TRBD1, 6 bases. This CDR3 has 14 residues. V gave up 6 bases and J gave up 7 bases, with 15 bases separating them. The CDR3 spells CASRQGRSSEKLFF. The CDR3 bases are TGTGCCAGCAGACAGGGTAGGAGTTCTGAAAAACTGTTTTTT.

This clonotype was counted only a few times. The chain has TRBV12-3 or TRBV12-4 and TRBJ2-1; TRBD2 matches 7 bases. This CDR3 region has 16 residues. Losses at the gene ends were 6 bases for V and 4 bases for J; bases not matched to a gene: 12. The CDR3 spells CASRSGWGGKYNEQFF. CDR3 coding DNA: TGTGCCAGCAGGTCCGGATGGGGGGGTAAGTACAATGAGCAGTTCTTC.

Comments on this clonotype: This may be a read error, as it is one base from a much larger clone. The rearrangement uses TRBV6-1 and TRBJ2-1, with a tentative D call TRBD2 (5 bases). CDR3 size: 16 residues. CDR1 and CDR2 from the germline V gene are MNHNS and SASEGT. Trimming cost V 10 bases and J 2 bases, with 21 bases left between them. The CDR3 is CANNPAYSVTYNEQFF. The CDR3 coding sequence is TGTGCCAACAACCCAGCCTATAGCGTGACCTACAATGAGCAGTTCTTC.

This clonotype was detected many times. The V and J genes are TRBV24-1 and TRBJ2-5; TRBD1 agrees at 8 bases. The germline gives CDR1 KGHDR, CDR2 SFDVKD. The CDR3 consists of 14 residues. V gave up 6 bases and J gave up 5 bases; unmatched junction bases: 7. CDR3 sequence (DNA): TGTGCCACCAGTCCAAAGACAGGGGTGGAGACCCAGTACTTC. It yields the protein CATSPKTGVETQYF.

This clonotype has at least ten counts. This rearrangement joins TRBV9 to TRBJ1-6; no reliable D call. CDR3 length: 14 residues. V lost 2 bases and J 8 bases, leaving 11 bases between the germline ends. Germline loops: CDR1 SGDLS, CDR2 YYNGEE. CDR3: CASSVMSGDSPLHF. For the CDR3, the DNA is TGTGCCAGCAGCGTTATGTCAGGAGATTCACCCCTCCACTTT.

The rearrangement links TRBV5-1 to TRBJ1-6; 10 bases are shared with TRBD1. The CDR3 sequence is 15 residues long. Per germline, CDR1 SGHRS and CDR2 YFSETQ. Trimming cost V 7 bases and J 7 bases; bases outside gene matches: 8. The CDR3 sequence: CASGERTGGNSPLHF. CDR3 DNA sequence: TGCGCCAGCGGCGAGAGGACAGGGGGGAATTCACCCCTCCACTTT.

This clonotype was found a few times. The chain is built from TRBV19 and TRBJ1-1; 7 bases map to TRBD1. Germline V gene data show CDR1 as LNHDA and CDR2 as SQIVND (reference sequence). V shed 4 bases, J shed 3 bases, and the junction held 8 bases outside the gene matches. The CDR3 is 15 residues long. For the CDR3, the DNA is TGTGCCAGTAGTACAGGACAGGTTCGGGACACTGAAGCTTTCTTT. It codes for CASSTGQVRDTEAFF.

In its sample, this clonotype was seen many times. The chain couples TRBV5-1 to TRBJ1-2, with no clear D. V was pared by 0 bases and J by 2 bases, with 8 bases between. Germline lookup yields CDR1 SGHRS and CDR2 YFSETQ. The CDR3 is 14 amino acids. The CDR3 loop reads CASSLGRVNYGYTF. In DNA form, the CDR3 reads TGCGCCAGCAGCTTGGGACGAGTAAACTATGGCTACACCTTC.

In nucleotides, the CDR3 is TGCAGTGCTAGAACCGGGACAGGGGGCACCTACGAGCAGTACTTC. Its translation is CSARTGTGGTYEQYF. The V gene is TRBV20-1, the J gene TRBJ2-7; 12 bases map to TRBD1. The V segment lost 2 bases and the J segment 2 bases; nucleotides outside the gene matches: 4. Germline assignment: CDR1 DFQATT and CDR2 SNEGSKA (reference sequence). The CDR3 sequence is 15 residues long.

This clonotype was picked up many times. The rearrangement links TRBV7-9 to TRBJ2-1; TRBD1 aligns across 7 bases. Germline lookup yields CDR1 SEHNR and CDR2 FQNEAQ (reference sequence). The CDR3 sequence is 15 residues long. V trimming: 5 bases; J trimming: 6 bases; junction bases outside the gene matches: 10. This CDR3 reads CASSIQGLALNEQFF. For the CDR3, the DNA is TGTGCCAGCAGCATACAGGGGTTAGCTCTCAATGAGCAGTTCTTC.

V usage is TRBV12-3 or TRBV12-4 and J usage is TRBJ2-1, with 7 bases aligning to TRBD1. The CDR3 covers 16 residues. With V trimmed by 4 bases and J by 8 bases, 14 bases remained unmatched. The CDR3 protein is CASSSWDSALGDEQFF. The CDR3, as DNA: TGTGCCAGCAGTTCTTGGGACAGTGCCCTAGGGGATGAGCAGTTCTTC.

CDR3 nucleotide sequence: TGCAGTGCTAGAGATTCGGGGGGCAATGAGCAGTTCTTC. Translated, it gives CSARDSGGNEQFF. V usage is TRBV20-1 and J usage is TRBJ2-1; 7 nucleotides match TRBD2. The CDR3 consists of 13 residues. J gave up 6 bases and V 0 bases, and 2 bases lay outside the gene matches. In germline, CDR1 is DFQATT, CDR2 SNEGSKA (reference sequence).

This clonotype was seen ten or more times. The V gene is TRBV15, the J gene TRBJ2-3; TRBD2 is a possible D gene (5 bases). Germline values: CDR1 LNHNV, CDR2 YYDKDF (reference sequence). The CDR3 consists of 14 residues. V shed 0 bases and J shed 3 bases, with 7 bases lying between them. The CDR3 coding sequence is TGTGCCACCAGCAGAGATATAGCGACAGATACGCAGTATTTT. Amino acid sequence: CATSRDIATDTQYF. Full variable domain (remainder filled in from reference TRBV15 and TRBJ2-3): DAMVIQNPRYQVTQFGKPVTLSCSQTLNHNVMYWYQQKSSQAPKLLFHYYDKDFNNEADTPDNFQSRRPNTSFCFLDIRSPGLGDTAMYLCATSRDIATDTQYFGPGTRLTVL.

V gene TRBV27 combines with J gene TRBJ1-2; 8 positions match TRBD1. Germline V gene lookup returns CDR1 MNHEY and CDR2 SMNVEV (reference sequence). CDR3 length: 15 residues. V lost 7 bases and J lost 0; bases outside the gene matches: 7. CDR3 DNA sequence: TGTGCCAGCAAGAGGACAGGGCCTCCTAACTATGGCTACACCTTC. Its translation is CASKRTGPPNYGYTF.

This clonotype was seen repeatedly, ten times or more. This chain uses TRBV24-1 with TRBJ2-1, with 12 bases matching TRBD2. Trimming took 6 bases from V and 6 from J; bases not matched to a gene: 5. This CDR3 region has 15 residues. CDR1 is KGHDR and CDR2 is SFDVKD in the germline V gene. The CDR3 region has the DNA TGTGCCACCAGTTTTCTAGCGGGGGGGCCCAATGAGCAGTTCTTC. Its translation is CATSFLAGGPNEQFF.